These 18 T cell receptor beta chains were all obtained from the same sample, sequenced in a study of blood T cell repertoires in COVID-19. The protocol was immunoSEQ multiplex PCR, while the TCRdb copy is restricted to in-frame clones and leaves out a portion. The table has roughly 76,000 clones, approximately 80% seen once. The sequencing sample was made of peripheral blood. The receptors originated from a human donor in a cohort sampled during active COVID-19.

CDR3 residues: CARSEGLAEQFF. The CDR3 nucleotides read TGTGCCAGAAGCGAGGGACTAGCGGAGCAGTTCTTC. This sequence joins TRBV5-3 and TRBJ2-1, with TRBD2 identical over 10 bases. TRBV5-3 is sorted into the ORF group, with uncertain function. The CDR3 contains 12 residues. Unmatched junction bases numbered 2, after V lost 4 bases and J lost 10 bases.

The CDR3: CASSYAGSRAGEQYF. For the CDR3, the DNA is TGTGCCAGCAGTTATGCGGGGAGCAGGGCGGGCGAGCAGTACTTC. This chain joins TRBV6-6 and TRBJ2-7, with a weak D call TRBD2 (6 bases). V shed 3 bases and J shed 6 bases, with 18 bases lying between them. Germline V gene data show CDR1 as MNHNY and CDR2 as SVGAGI (reference sequence). The CDR3 totals 15 residues.

This rearrangement joins TRBV7-9 to TRBJ2-1; TRBD2 matches 10 bases. CDR1 and CDR2 from the germline V gene are SEHNR and FQNEAQ (reference sequence). Trimming at V came to 4 bases and at J to 9 bases, leaving 9 bases not matched to a gene. The CDR3 runs to 15 residues. The CDR3: CASSSSGTSAVEQFF. The CDR3 nucleotides are TGTGCCAGCAGCTCATCCGGGACTAGCGCGGTTGAGCAGTTCTTC.

This sequence joins TRBV4-1 and TRBJ2-3; 9 bases are a match to TRBD2. Trimming cost V 4 bases and J 5 bases; bases outside gene matches: 7. Germline V gene sequence: CDR1 MGHRA, CDR2 YSYEKL. There are 15 residues in the CDR3. CDR3 protein: CASSPSGTRKDTQYF. The CDR3 coding sequence is TGCGCCAGCAGCCCTAGCGGGACGAGGAAAGATACGCAGTATTTT.

J is TRBJ2-1 and V is TRBV3-1 (or the pseudogene TRBV3-2); a weak D match, TRBD1 (6 bases). Germline V gives CDR1 LGHDT, CDR2 YNNKEL (reference sequence). CDR3 length equals 15 residues. V was cut by 0 bases and J by 9 bases, with 15 bases left in between. CDR3 in amino acids: CASSQDGRKDSEQFF. DNA for the CDR3: TGTGCCAGCAGCCAAGATGGAAGGAAGGACAGTGAGCAGTTCTTC.

This chain uses TRBV27 with TRBJ2-7; 12 bases line up with TRBD1. CDR3 size: 16 residues. Trimming cost V 3 bases and J 0 bases; bases outside gene matches: 3. Germline V gene lookup returns CDR1 MNHEY and CDR2 SMNVEV (reference sequence). The CDR3 loop is CASSLGGQGASYEQYF. DNA for the CDR3: TGTGCCAGCAGTTTGGGGGGACAGGGGGCCTCCTACGAGCAGTACTTC.

This CDR3 is CASSIWLAVAKNIQYF. DNA of the CDR3: TGTGCCAGTAGTATCTGGCTAGCGGTAGCCAAAAACATTCAGTACTTC. The chain links TRBV19 to TRBJ2-4; 7 positions agree with TRBD2. Trimming took 3 bases from V and 0 from J; bases not matched to a gene: 5. CDR1 and CDR2 from the germline V gene are LNHDA and SQIVND (reference sequence). CDR3 length: 16 residues.

V is TRBV18 and J is TRBJ2-5; D remains unclear. Trimming shortened V by 1 base and J by 3 bases, and 3 bases separated the two germline ends. This CDR3 spans 12 amino acids. Germline assignment: CDR1 KGHSH and CDR2 LQKENI. The CDR3 DNA sequence: TGTGCCAGCTCACCACTCGAAGAGACCCAGTACTTC. Translated, it gives CASSPLEETQYF.

The CDR3 nucleotides are TGTGCCAGCAGTCTACAGTTGAGCTCCTACAATGAGCAGTTCTTC. Translation: CASSLQLSSYNEQFF. The chain employs TRBV2 and TRBJ2-1; D remains unclear. V lost 5 bases and J lost 0, with 11 bases in between. Germline lookup yields CDR1 SNHLY and CDR2 FYNNEI. CDR3 size: 15 residues.

The J gene is TRBJ2-2, the V gene TRBV9; unclear D gene. Germline lookup yields CDR1 SGDLS and CDR2 YYNGEE. The CDR3 covers 13 residues. V was pared by 0 bases and J by 4 bases, with 4 bases between. The CDR3 here is CASSVVSTGELFF. CDR3 nucleotide sequence: TGTGCCAGCAGCGTAGTGAGCACCGGGGAGCTGTTTTTT. Drawing the rest from reference TRBV9 and TRBJ2-2, the complete variable domain is DSGVTQTPKHLITATGQRVTLRCSPRSGDLSVYWYQQSLDQGLQFLIQYYNGEERAKGNILERFSAQQFPDLHSELNLSSLELGDSALYFCASSVVSTGELFFGEGSRLTVL.

The sample holds a few counts of this clone. V usage is TRBV29-1 and J usage is TRBJ2-2; TRBD1 agrees at 8 bases. Germline V gene data show CDR1 as SQVTM and CDR2 as ANQGSEA. The CDR3 length is 14 residues. Trimming cost V 6 bases and J 2 bases; bases outside gene matches: 5. This CDR3 reads CSVRQGINTGELFF. CDR3 bases: TGCAGCGTCCGACAGGGGATTAACACCGGGGAGCTGTTTTTT.

The genes are TRBV6-5 and TRBJ1-4; tentatively, D is TRBD1 (5 bases). Looked up from germline, CDR1 is MNHEY and CDR2 is SVGAGI. This CDR3 has 15 residues. V was pared by 6 bases and J by 8 bases, with 19 bases between. As DNA, the CDR3 is TGTGCCAGCAGCCCCGGTGGCAGGGTAGGGGAAAAACTGTTTTTT. It translates to CASSPGGRVGEKLFF.

CDR3: CASSQETSGRGTGELFF. In DNA form, the CDR3 reads TGTGCCAGCAGCCAAGAGACTAGCGGGAGAGGCACCGGGGAGCTGTTTTTT. The chain links TRBV4-2 to TRBJ2-2, with 12 nucleotides matching TRBD2. This CDR3 spans 17 amino acids. V shed 0 bases, J shed 4 bases, and the junction held 3 bases outside the gene matches. Looked up from germline, CDR1 is LGHNA and CDR2 is YNFKEQ.

The V call is TRBV5-4, the J call TRBJ1-1, with D possibly TRBD1 on 5 matching bases. Germline assignment: CDR1 SGHNT and CDR2 YYREEE (reference sequence). CDR3 length equals 14 residues. V was shortened by 2 bases and J by 1 base, with 9 bases between the two germline ends. CDR3 sequence: CASSFTQGNTEAFF. The DNA for the CDR3 is TGTGCCAGCAGCTTTACGCAGGGGAACACTGAAGCTTTCTTT.

In its sample, this clone was seen once. This sequence joins TRBV20-1 and TRBJ2-2, with 7 bases aligning to TRBD2. CDR1 and CDR2 from the germline V gene are DFQATT and SNEGSKA (reference sequence). V shed 3 bases, J shed 8 bases, and the junction held 9 bases outside the gene matches. The CDR3 has 14 amino acids. CDR3 sequence reads: CSASSMAGAGELFF. Written as DNA, the CDR3 is TGCAGTGCTAGTTCTATGGCGGGAGCGGGGGAGCTGTTTTTT.

The J gene is TRBJ1-1, the V gene TRBV5-1; TRBD1 is a possible D gene (5 bases). Trimming removed 4 bases at V and 1 base at J, with 11 bases between. The germline V gene has CDR1 SGHRS and CDR2 YFSETQ. This CDR3 contains 14 residues. CDR3 DNA: TGCGCCAGCAGCGCGCTGACAGAGAACACTGAAGCTTTCTTT. The encoded protein is CASSALTENTEAFF.

V gene TRBV7-9 combines with J gene TRBJ1-1; 9 positions match TRBD1. V lost 5 bases, J lost 5 bases, and 15 bases stayed unmatched. Germline CDR1 and CDR2: SEHNR and FQNEAQ (reference sequence). This CDR3 has 17 residues. The CDR3 DNA sequence: TGTGCCAGCAGCCCGACACCCATGGGACAGGGTGGTACTGAAGCTTTCTTT. It is translated as CASSPTPMGQGGTEAFF.

The rearrangement joins TRBV30 to TRBJ1-5; tentatively, D is TRBD1 (5 bases). The ends were cut back, 1 base at V and 3 bases at J, with 13 bases in the middle. The CDR3 is 15 amino acids. CDR1 is GTSNPN and CDR2 is SVGIG in the germline V gene (reference sequence). The CDR3, as DNA: TGTGCCTGGAGTGGCGGGGCACCCTACAATCAGCCCCAGCATTTT. It encodes CAWSGGAPYNQPQHF.